Here is one TCR beta chain with its context. J gave up 3 bases and V 0 bases, and 2 bases lay outside the gene matches. CDR1 LGHDT and CDR2 YNNKEL come from the germline V gene (reference sequence). CDR3 size: 16 residues. Under the authors' procedure: Counts of nucleated cells, estimated from reference gene primer amplification, were obtained. The data were produced by immunoSEQ multiplex PCR, yet TCRdb's version contains in-frame clones alone and is incomplete. V, J and clone size reflect that table, while D and trimming were determined from the DNA. The repertoire has tens of thousands of clones, roughly 84% of them found once; the top ten carry 1.5% to 2%. The record originates from a study of blood T cell repertoires in COVID-19. At the level of the study: The origin of the acute and convalescent COVID-19 samples was the United States, Italy and Spain. The analysed material was cDNA or gDNA that came from T cells, B-cell-depleted T cells, or PBMCs.

The specimen was peripheral blood. This TCR derives from a man aged 50-59 years with acute or convalescent COVID-19. The chain links TRBV3-1 (or the pseudogene TRBV3-2) to TRBJ2-3; 11 bases fit TRBD2. The CDR3 reads CASSQDIAGGTDTQYF. The CDR3 coding sequence is TGTGCCAGCAGCCAAGATATAGCGGGGGGGACAGATACGCAGTATTTT.